A single T cell receptor beta chain is shown here with its context. This clone was seen only once. It lacks a known antigen. It has no much larger one-base neighbor in the sample; base qualities were not kept. The germline V gene specifies SNHLY as CDR1 and FYNNEI as CDR2. The CDR3 sequence holds 13 residues, the cysteine and phenylalanine included. The DNA shown is the 39-base CDR3, in frame from base 1. The germline V and J ends show losses of 6 bases and 5 bases respectively, and no gene match explains 6 bases of the junction. The donors belonged to the validation cohort of over a hundred subjects, which was separate from the approximately 660-subject first cohort. The sample comes from a study of cytomegalovirus exposure and HLA in healthy donors (dated by TCRdb to 2016 to 2017). Broadly, across the study: According to a later analysis, one platform produced both the roughly 120 validation repertoires and the approximately 600 repertoires of the first cohort. The study was designed to test whether signatures of past pathogen exposure could be identified by cataloging public T cell receptors. In addition to the first cohort of 650 to 800 subjects, a separate validation cohort of 130 or so different subjects was used. High-throughput TCR immunosequencing, statistical association of individual TCRs with disease status, and machine learning were combined to predict cytomegalovirus infection status.

Libraries were constructed by the immunoSEQ multiplex PCR assay. Regarding the original processing steps: A statistical classification framework was built for diagnosing cytomegalovirus status from the catalog of TCR beta chain sequences. TCRdb retrieved this table from immuneACCESS and kept in-frame rearrangements only. Not all clones are present; in checked studies, unresolved V genes account for under half, and no reason is known for the remainder. V and J calls and clone size are given by that table; D and trimming were obtained from the DNA. In all, the sample holds some 70,000 clones, and around four fifths of those were seen once. Of the sample, around 3% is held by the ten largest clones. What the study reported, not specific to this receptor: The authors suggested that the approach could potentially be generalized to other disease states and immunological phenotypes. The validation cohort had no HLA typing available for a later analysis, so co-occurrence within that cohort was assessed over all 110 or so repertoires. Three of the identified cytomegalovirus-associated TCR beta chains were confirmed in vitro to be specific for cytomegalovirus antigens. The study gave a list of about 150 TCR beta chains associated with cytomegalovirus. Cytomegalovirus status was reported to be diagnosed by the classifier with high specificity and sensitivity in both the original and validation cohorts. Of the cluster scores, around 95% were above 0 in a later analysis, which found that TCRs clustered in the first cohort also tended to co-occur in the 130 or so validation repertoires. Most TCR sequences were seen in very few donors, while some public TCRs were found in many individuals.

Recombination linked TRBV2 to TRBJ2-5, and TRBD2 aligns with 7 junction nucleotides. Sequenced sample: PBMCs. This receptor was identified in a man aged 25 to 40 in good health and CMV-seronegative. The CDR3 is CASRRDYRETQYF. In nucleotides, the sequence is TGTGCCAGCAGAAGGGACTACCGGGAGACCCAGTACTTC. Beyond the CDR3, the reference TRBV2 and TRBJ2-5 genes provide the residues; the full variable domain reads: EPEVTQTPSHQVTQMGQEVILRCVPISNHLYFYWYRQILGQKVEFLVSFYNNEISEKSEIFDDQFSVERPDGSNFTLKIRSTKLEDSAMYFCASRRDYRETQYFGPGTRLLVL.